These 25 T cell receptor beta chains came from one sample sequenced in a study of graft-versus-host responses after intestinal transplantation. Their antigens remain unidentified. Sequencing used immunoSEQ multiplex PCR; TCRdb keeps in-frame clones, though not all of them. The sample carries 110,000 to 150,000 clones, about 93% recorded once. The source material was unstimulated CD4+ T cells sorted from spleen or lymph node cells, sampled before intestinal transplant. The source of these receptors is a human donor who received an intestinal transplant.

This chain links TRBV7-9 with TRBJ2-6; D is undetermined. CDR3 length equals 18 residues. The V end lost 3 bases, the J end lost 0 bases, and 15 bases lay between the germline ends. Germline values: CDR1 SEHNR, CDR2 FQNEAQ (reference sequence). CDR3 sequence reads: CASSLGGSTISGANVLTF. The CDR3 DNA is TGTGCCAGCAGCTTGGGTGGGTCGACAATCTCTGGGGCCAACGTCCTGACTTTC.

The chain links TRBV29-1 to TRBJ1-1; D is possibly TRBD1 (6 bases). The CDR3 runs 11 residues. Trimming took off 5 bases at V and 5 bases at J, with 9 bases between the two ends. Germline V lookup: CDR1 SQVTM, CDR2 ANQGSEA. CDR3 residues: CSVSGTTEAFF. As DNA, the CDR3 is TGCAGCGTTTCCGGGACAACTGAAGCTTTCTTT.

The J gene is TRBJ2-1, the V gene TRBV5-4, with 8 positions matching TRBD2. The germline CDR1 and CDR2 sequences are SGHNT and YYREEE (reference sequence). V lost 0 bases and J lost 2; bases outside the gene matches: 1. The CDR3 has 15 residues. CDR3 residues: CASSLDSGTYNEQFF. The CDR3 nucleotides read TGTGCCAGCAGCTTGGATAGCGGGACCTACAATGAGCAGTTCTTC.

This chain links TRBV19 with TRBJ2-1, with a weak D call TRBD1 (5 bases). Germline-derived CDR1 and CDR2 are LNHDA and SQIVND (reference sequence). Trimming took 3 bases from V and 5 from J, leaving 17 bases between them. CDR3 length equals 16 residues. The CDR3 region has the DNA TGTGCCAGTAGTATTAATAGGGGAATGGGCGACAATGAGCAGTTCTTC. Translating it yields CASSINRGMGDNEQFF.

The gene calls are TRBV5-1 and TRBJ1-2; no clear D. Germline V lookup: CDR1 SGHRS, CDR2 YFSETQ. V was shortened by 5 bases and J by 0 bases, with 11 bases between the two germline ends. The length of the CDR3 is 14 residues. The CDR3: CASSEQFPNYGYTF. CDR3 DNA: TGCGCCAGCAGTGAGCAGTTCCCTAACTATGGCTACACCTTC. Variable domain in full (rest from reference TRBV5-1 and TRBJ1-2): KAGVTQTPRYLIKTRGQQVTLSCSPISGHRSVSWYQQTPGQGLQFLFEYFSETQRNKGNFPGRFSGRQFSNSRSEMNVSTLELGDSALYLCASSEQFPNYGYTFGSGTRLTVV.

The chain joins TRBV6-5 to TRBJ2-7; tentatively, D is TRBD2 (6 bases). Germline values: CDR1 MNHEY, CDR2 SVGAGI. With 6 bases removed from V and 3 bases from J, the gap between germline ends came to 12 bases. The CDR3 has 13 residues. The CDR3 DNA reads TGTGCCAGCAGGGTTAGCGGTAACTACGAGCAGTACTTC. It translates to CASRVSGNYEQYF.

This clone was picked up a small number of times. The CDR3 bases are TGTGCCAGCAGTAGTCACCGGAACACTGAAGCTTTCTTT. Its protein product is CASSSHRNTEAFF. This chain joins TRBV28 and TRBJ1-1; D gene unclear. Germline V gene data show CDR1 as MDHEN and CDR2 as SYDVKM. The V gene lost 5 bases and the J gene lost 1 base, with 8 bases spanning the gap. The CDR3 totals 13 residues.

The V call is TRBV11-2, the J call TRBJ1-2, with TRBD1 identical over 12 bases. Germline values: CDR1 SGHAT, CDR2 FQNNGV. The J segment lost 7 bases and the V segment lost 5 bases, leaving 5 bases of the junction unmatched. CDR3 length equals 14 residues. Here the CDR3 reads CASSPGTGGSGYTF. In nucleotides, the CDR3 is TGTGCCAGCAGCCCCGGGACAGGGGGCTCTGGCTACACCTTC.

The chain recombines TRBV5-1 with TRBJ2-5; D unclear. V was trimmed by 0 bases and J by 4 bases, leaving 13 bases between them. The CDR3 is made up of 15 amino acids. Germline CDR1 is SGHRS and CDR2 is YFSETQ. CDR3 nucleotide sequence: TGCGCCAGCAGCTTGGGATCCCACCCTTTAGAGACCCAGTACTTC. Translating gives CASSLGSHPLETQYF.

The rearrangement uses TRBV10-2 and TRBJ1-2; D not resolved. The V and J ends lost 0 bases and 5 bases respectively, with 7 bases between them. The V gene's germline CDR1 is WSHSY and CDR2 SAAADI. This CDR3 region has 13 residues. CDR3 region: CASSESLGYGYTF. CDR3 in DNA: TGCGCCAGCAGTGAGTCCTTGGGGTATGGCTACACCTTC.

The rearrangement links TRBV10-3 to TRBJ1-1; weak D call: TRBD1 (5 bases). In germline, CDR1 is ENHRY, CDR2 SYGVKD. CDR3 length equals 11 residues. The V and J ends lost 6 bases and 11 bases respectively, with 13 bases between them. The CDR3 nucleotides read TGTGCCATCAGGACAGAGGCTACGGCTTTCTTT. Its translation is CAIRTEATAFF.

The J gene is TRBJ2-4, the V gene TRBV27; 11 nucleotides agree with TRBD1. The CDR3 runs 17 residues. The germline V gene encodes CDR1 MNHEY and CDR2 SMNVEV (reference sequence). With 3 bases clipped from V and 7 bases from J, the junction kept 11 bases outside the gene matches. The CDR3 spells CASSFIRDRGSRNIQYF. The CDR3 region has the DNA TGTGCCAGCAGTTTTATCCGGGACAGGGGGTCAAGGAACATTCAGTACTTC.

The chain employs TRBV4-1 and TRBJ2-1; 7 bases are a match to TRBD2. Germline V lookup: CDR1 MGHRA, CDR2 YSYEKL. The CDR3 loop spans 16 amino acids. V shed 4 bases and J 8 bases; nucleotides not matched to a gene: 14. CDR3 loop: CASSLRVQAGVDEQFF. The CDR3, as DNA: TGCGCCAGCAGCCTTAGGGTTCAGGCGGGGGTCGATGAGCAGTTCTTC.

The chain is built from TRBV5-1 and TRBJ1-1; 9 positions agree with TRBD1. Germline assignment: CDR1 SGHRS and CDR2 YFSETQ. The length of the CDR3 is 15 residues. V trimming: 4 bases; J trimming: 1 base; junction bases outside the gene matches: 5. CDR3 bases: TGCGCCAGCAGCACGGGGACAGGGTGGAACACTGAAGCTTTCTTT. It yields the protein CASSTGTGWNTEAFF.

The V gene is TRBV30, the J gene TRBJ1-1; tentatively, D is TRBD1 (6 bases). The CDR3 runs 15 residues. The V and J ends lost 3 bases and 4 bases respectively, with 18 bases between them. The germline CDR1 and CDR2 sequences are GTSNPN and SVGIG (reference sequence). The CDR3 region has the DNA TGTGCCTGGAGAGGACAGACAGGACTAGGCACTGAAGCTTTCTTT. Protein product: CAWRGQTGLGTEAFF.

The rearrangement uses TRBV7-2 and TRBJ2-3, with D unresolved. This CDR3 region has 12 residues. Trimming shortened V by 5 bases and J by 5 bases, and 8 bases separated the two germline ends. CDR1 and CDR2 (germline): SGHTA, FQGNSA. The CDR3 loop is CASSAVGDTQYF. CDR3 coding DNA: TGTGCCAGCAGCGCTGTCGGAGATACGCAGTATTTT.

The genes are TRBV19 and TRBJ2-7, with unresolved D. CDR1 is LNHDA, CDR2 SQIVND, per germline (reference sequence). With 3 bases removed from V and 6 bases from J, the gap between germline ends came to 15 bases. The CDR3 is made up of 14 amino acids. CDR3 sequence reads: CASSIRAQPAEQYF. CDR3 coding DNA: TGTGCCAGTAGTATTAGGGCTCAGCCGGCCGAGCAGTACTTC.

This chain uses TRBV27 with TRBJ1-1, with D maybe TRBD1 (5 bases). Germline CDR1 reads MNHEY; CDR2 reads SMNVEV (reference sequence). This CDR3 has 13 amino acids. V lost 5 bases and J 11 bases, leaving 18 bases between the germline ends. CDR3 residues: CASSPLSSGRAFF. The CDR3, as DNA: TGTGCCAGCAGTCCCTTGAGTTCAGGGAGGGCTTTCTTT.

The gene calls are TRBV29-1 and TRBJ1-2; D is unresolved. With 0 bases removed from V and 8 bases from J, the gap between germline ends came to 19 bases. The CDR3 extends over 15 amino acids. The germline V gene has CDR1 SQVTM and CDR2 ANQGSEA. In DNA, the CDR3 is TGCAGCGTTGAAGATCACCCCGTAAAGGAAGGAGGCTACACCTTC. The encoded protein is CSVEDHPVKEGGYTF. The full variable domain, with the rest looked up from reference TRBV29-1 and TRBJ1-2, is SAVISQKPSRDICQRGTSLTIQCQVDSQVTMMFWYRQQPGQSLTLIATANQGSEATYESGFVIDKFPISRPNLTFSTLTVSNMSPEDSSIYLCSVEDHPVKEGGYTFGSGTRLTVV.

CDR3 region: CASSLSPTSGRPPPLSYEQYF. DNA of the CDR3: TGCGCCAGCAGCCTAAGTCCCACTAGCGGGAGGCCTCCTCCCCTCTCCTACGAGCAGTACTTC. The chain couples TRBV4-1 to TRBJ2-7; the match to TRBD2 covers 12 bases. The trim removed 4 bases at V and 0 bases at J, leaving 19 bases unmatched. Germline CDR1 MGHRA, CDR2 YSYEKL. The CDR3 contains 21 residues.

V gene TRBV5-6 combines with J gene TRBJ1-6; no definite D call. V lost 3 bases and J 7 bases, leaving 8 bases between the germline ends. The CDR3 contains 13 residues. CDR1 SGHDT and CDR2 YYEEEE come from the germline V gene. CDR3 in amino acids: CASSSRPNSPLHF. The CDR3 DNA is TGTGCCAGCAGCTCCCGACCCAATTCACCCCTCCACTTT.

The V gene is TRBV14, the J gene TRBJ2-5; D ambiguous. This CDR3 has 13 amino acids. V was clipped by 4 bases and J by 2 bases, with 8 bases between them. The germline CDR1 and CDR2 sequences are SGHDN and FVKESK. CDR3 loop: CASSPPEQETQYF. As DNA, the CDR3 is TGTGCCAGCAGCCCTCCGGAGCAAGAGACCCAGTACTTC.

The rearrangement joins TRBV29-1 to TRBJ2-3; 9 nucleotides match TRBD2. Germline trimming cut 3 bases from V and 4 bases from J; bases unmatched to any gene: 5. Germline V CDR1 and CDR2: SQVTM, ANQGSEA. The CDR3 is made up of 14 amino acids. CDR3 sequence (DNA): TGCAGCGTTGAGGTTGCGGGAGGGGCAGATACGCAGTATTTT. Encoded protein: CSVEVAGGADTQYF.

A note on this clone: Different DNA sequences within this sample yield the same CDR3. The chain links TRBV27 to TRBJ2-7; 8 bases are shared with TRBD1. Germline lookup yields CDR1 MNHEY and CDR2 SMNVEV (reference sequence). The CDR3 sequence is 13 residues long. V was pared by 5 bases and J by 2 bases, with 2 bases of the junction left unmatched. The CDR3 nucleotides read TGTGCCAGCAGTCTACAGGGGGCCTACGAGCAGTACTTC. Its protein is CASSLQGAYEQYF.

The J gene is TRBJ2-3, the V gene TRBV15, with 7 nucleotides matching TRBD1. The CDR3 spans 16 residues. V shed 1 base, J shed 2 bases, and the junction held 6 bases outside the gene matches. Looked up from germline, CDR1 is LNHNV and CDR2 is YYDKDF (reference sequence). The CDR3 bases are TGTGCCACCAGCAGAGCCGGGACAGTCCTCACAGATACGCAGTATTTT. Protein product: CATSRAGTVLTDTQYF. Full variable domain (remainder filled in from reference TRBV15 and TRBJ2-3): DAMVIQNPRYQVTQFGKPVTLSCSQTLNHNVMYWYQQKSSQAPKLLFHYYDKDFNNEADTPDNFQSRRPNTSFCFLDIRSPGLGDTAMYLCATSRAGTVLTDTQYFGPGTRLTVL.